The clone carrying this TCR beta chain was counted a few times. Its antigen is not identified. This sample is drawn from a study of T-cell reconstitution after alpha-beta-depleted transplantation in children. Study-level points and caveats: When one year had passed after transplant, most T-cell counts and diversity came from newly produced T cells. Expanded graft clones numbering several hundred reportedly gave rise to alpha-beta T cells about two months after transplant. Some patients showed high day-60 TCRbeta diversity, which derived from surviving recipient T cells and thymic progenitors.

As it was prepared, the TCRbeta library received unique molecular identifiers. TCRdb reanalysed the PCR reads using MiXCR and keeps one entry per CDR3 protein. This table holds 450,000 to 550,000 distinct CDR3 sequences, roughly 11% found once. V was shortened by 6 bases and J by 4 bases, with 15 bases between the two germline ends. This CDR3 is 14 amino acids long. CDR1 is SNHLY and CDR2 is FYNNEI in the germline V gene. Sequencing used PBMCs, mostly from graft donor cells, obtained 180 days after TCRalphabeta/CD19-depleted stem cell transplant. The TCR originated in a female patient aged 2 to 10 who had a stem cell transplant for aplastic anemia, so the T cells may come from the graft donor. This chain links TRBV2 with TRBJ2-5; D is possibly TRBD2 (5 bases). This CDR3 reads CASRTDYVAETQYF. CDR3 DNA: TGTGCCAGCAGGACCGACTACGTGGCAGAGACCCAGTACTTC.